A selection of T cell receptor beta chains follows, all from one sample in a study of cytomegalovirus exposure and HLA in healthy donors. Clones were sequenced by immunoSEQ multiplex PCR, and TCRdb holds only the in-frame ones, with some missing. Among roughly 48,000 clones listed, over 60% were seen once. Sequencing used PBMCs. The source of these receptors is a woman in her 30s in good health and CMV-seronegative. Both conserved end residues are part of each CDR3. A D gene is named only where the DNA matches it firmly. Rows may omit the clone size; those that give it use once, few, many or a size class.

D gene | clone size | J gene | V gene | CDR3 protein | CDR3 DNA
TRBD1 | . | TRBJ1-3 | TRBV30 | CAWSGDRFSRNTIYF | TGTGCCTGGAGTGGGGACAGGTTCTCTAGAAACACCATATATTTT
. | . | TRBJ2-3 | TRBV28 | CASSFIVTDTQYF | TGTGCCAGCAGTTTTATAGTCACAGATACGCAGTATTTT
TRBD2 | . | TRBJ2-1 | TRBV5-1 | CASSLTSGQYNEQFF | TGCGCCAGCAGCTTGACTAGCGGGCAGTACAATGAGCAGTTCTTC
TRBD1 | . | TRBJ1-2 | TRBV7-8 | CASSLVGQTYYGYTF | TGTGCCAGCAGCTTAGTGGGACAGACTTACTATGGCTACACCTTC
TRBD1 | . | TRBJ1-5 | TRBV2 | CASSEGQGGQPQHF | TGTGCCAGCAGTGAAGGACAGGGTGGTCAGCCCCAGCATTTT
. | . | TRBJ2-5 | TRBV28 | CASSAGQLRETQYF | TGTGCCAGCAGTGCGGGACAGCTCCGGGAGACCCAGTACTTC
. | . | TRBJ1-1 | TRBV5-1 | CASSQRGGGTEAFF | TGCGCCAGCAGCCAGCGGGGCGGGGGTACTGAAGCTTTCTTT
TRBD1 | . | TRBJ2-5 | TRBV7-9 | CASSLGTGFLETQYF | TGTGCCAGCAGCCTCGGGACAGGGTTTTTGGAGACCCAGTACTTC
. | . | TRBJ2-2 | TRBV6-5 | CASRGSMDTGELFF | TGTGCCAGCAGGGGCAGTATGGACACCGGGGAGCTGTTTTTT
TRBD1 | . | TRBJ1-6 | TRBV15 | CATSREGQGNSPLHF | TGTGCCACCAGCAGGGAGGGACAGGGGAATTCACCCCTCCACTTT
TRBD1 | few | TRBJ2-7 | TRBV28 | CASRRQGAYEQYF | TGTGCCAGCAGACGACAGGGGGCCTACGAGCAGTACTTC
TRBD1 | once | TRBJ1-5 | TRBV28 | CASSRPDRATGPQHF | TGTGCCAGCAGCCGACCCGACAGGGCCACAGGGCCCCAGCATTTT
. | . | TRBJ1-6 | TRBV30 | CAGTGLKGSYNSPLHF | TGTGCAGGCACGGGCCTCAAGGGGTCCTATAATTCACCCCTCCACTTT
. | few | TRBJ1-3 | TRBV7-8 | CASSRVTSGNTIYF | TGTGCCAGCAGCCGTGTAACTTCTGGAAACACCATATATTTT
. | . | TRBJ1-2 | TRBV7-8 | CASSLRGRSLYGYTF | TGTGCCAGCAGTTTACGAGGCCGTTCCCTCTATGGCTACACCTTC
. | once | TRBJ1-5 | TRBV4-2 | CASSRGAAYSNQPQHF | TGTGCCAGCAGCCGAGGAGCAGCTTATAGCAATCAGCCCCAGCATTTT
. | . | TRBJ1-1 | TRBV29-1 | CSVEPTGFTEAFF | TGCAGCGTTGAACCAACAGGGTTCACTGAAGCTTTCTTT
. | . | TRBJ1-6 | TRBV15 | CATSRDTGSSYNSPLHF | TGTGCCACCAGCAGAGATACTGGTAGCTCCTATAATTCACCCCTCCACTTT
. | . | TRBJ2-7 | TRBV5-1 | CASSLMSDSYEQYF | TGCGCCAGCAGCTTGATGTCAGACTCCTACGAGCAGTACTTC
. | . | TRBJ1-4 | TRBV7-9 | CASSLAGNEKLFF | TGTGCCAGCAGCTTAGCCGGGAATGAAAAACTGTTTTTT
TRBD1 | . | TRBJ1-6 | TRBV6-5 | CASSSSGQGASPLHF | TGTGCCAGCAGTTCCTCAGGACAGGGGGCTTCACCCCTCCACTTT
TRBD2 | . | TRBJ2-4 | TRBV7-9 | CASSLFMREGEIQYF | TGTGCCAGCAGCTTATTTATGCGGGAGGGCGAGATTCAGTACTTC
. | . | TRBJ2-5 | TRBV2 | CASSVRRDQETQYF | TGTGCCAGCAGTGTACGGAGGGATCAAGAGACCCAGTACTTC
TRBD1 | few | TRBJ1-6 | TRBV30 | CAWSKGQDNSPLHF | TGTGCCTGGTCCAAGGGACAGGATAATTCACCCCTCCATTTT
TRBD2 | . | TRBJ2-7 | TRBV27 | CASSPGLAGTYEQYF | TGTGCCAGCAGCCCCGGACTAGCGGGAACCTACGAGCAGTACTTC
. | once | TRBJ1-1 | TRBV4-1 | CASSQENSIEAFF | TGCGCCAGCAGCCAAGAAAACAGTATTGAAGCTTTCTTT
. | . | TRBJ1-2 | TRBV7-2 | CASSLVRGLGYTF | TGTGCCAGCAGCTTAGTTCGGGGGTTGGGCTACACCTTC
. | . | TRBJ1-5 | TRBV7-9 | CASSLGGVEQPQHF | TGTGCCAGCAGCTTGGGGGGTGTTGAGCAGCCCCAGCATTTT
. | few | TRBJ2-3 | TRBV6-6 | CASRLASTDTQYF | TGTGCCAGCAGACTAGCTAGCACAGATACGCAGTATTTT
TRBD1 | . | TRBJ1-4 | TRBV5-1 | CASSGDRVEKLFF | TGCGCCAGCAGCGGCGACAGGGTTGAAAAACTGTTTTTT
. | . | TRBJ1-6 | TRBV6-5 | CASSVQGTYNSPLHF | TGTGCCAGCAGTGTCCAGGGGACCTATAATTCACCCCTCCACTTT
TRBD1 | . | TRBJ2-5 | TRBV2 | CASSADRGSKTQYF | TGTGCCAGCAGCGCTGACAGGGGGTCAAAGACCCAGTACTTC
TRBD2 | . | TRBJ2-7 | TRBV28 | CASISGGNHYEQYF | TGTGCCAGCATTAGCGGGGGGAATCACTACGAGCAGTACTTC
. | . | TRBJ2-1 | TRBV27 | CASSLAAYNEQFF | TGTGCCAGCTCACTAGCAGCCTACAATGAGCAGTTCTTC
. | . | TRBJ1-6 | TRBV2 | CASSEARGSNNSPLHF | TGTGCCAGCAGTGAAGCGCGCGGCAGTAATAATTCACCCCTCCACTTT
TRBD1 | . | TRBJ1-6 | TRBV5-1 | CASSYTGGNSPLHF | TGCGCCAGCAGCTATACAGGGGGAAATTCACCCCTCCACTTT
. | . | TRBJ2-7 | TRBV29-1 | CSVTGTASNEQYF | TGCAGCGTAACCGGGACTGCCTCTAACGAGCAGTACTTC
TRBD1 | . | TRBJ1-4 | TRBV18 | CASSPPAGGEKLFF | TGTGCCAGCTCACCACCGGCAGGGGGTGAAAAACTGTTTTTT
TRBD1 | . | TRBJ2-7 | TRBV5-6 | CASSPRGPIDEQYF | TGTGCCAGCAGCCCCAGGGGGCCTATTGACGAGCAGTACTTC
. | . | TRBJ1-2 | TRBV28 | CASSLGAAGSDGYTF | TGTGCCAGCAGTTTAGGGGCGGCAGGGTCGGATGGCTACACCTTC
. | . | TRBJ2-6 | TRBV7-9 | CASSSQGYSGANVLTF | TGTGCCAGCAGCTCACAGGGATACTCTGGGGCCAACGTCCTGACTTTC
. | . | TRBJ2-3 | TRBV5-1 | CASSLGGATDTQYF | TGCGCCAGCAGCTTGGGTGGGGCCACAGATACGCAGTATTTT
TRBD1 | few | TRBJ2-1 | TRBV7-8 | CASSLRRGRPEQFF | TGTGCCAGCAGCTTACGAAGGGGGCGGCCAGAGCAGTTCTTC
. | . | TRBJ1-5 | TRBV10-3 | CAISAREGGDQPQHF | TGTGCCATCAGTGCCAGGGAAGGAGGGGATCAGCCCCAGCATTTT
. | . | TRBJ1-6 | TRBV7-2 | CATIGQWDSPLHF | TGTGCCACTATAGGACAGTGGGATTCACCCCTCCACTTT
TRBD1 | . | TRBJ2-5 | TRBV7-7 | CASSQDRGRETQYF | TGTGCCAGCAGCCAAGACAGGGGGAGAGAGACCCAGTACTTC
. | . | TRBJ2-7 | TRBV28 | CASSVDRGLEVNEQYF | TGTGCCAGCAGTGTGGACAGGGGACTAGAGGTAAACGAGCAGTACTTC
. | . | TRBJ2-1 | TRBV30 | CAWGGGLAAYNEQFF | TGTGCCTGGGGCGGCGGGTTAGCGGCTTACAATGAGCAGTTCTTC
TRBD1 | few | TRBJ1-1 | TRBV6-6 | CASSPRGDSEAFF | TGTGCCAGCAGTCCACGAGGGGACAGCGAAGCTTTCTTT
. | . | TRBJ2-7 | TRBV5-1 | CASSLVWGADSYEQYF | TGCGCCAGCAGCTTGGTTTGGGGAGCGGACTCCTACGAGCAGTACTTC
TRBD1 | . | TRBJ1-6 | TRBV27 | CASSWDSYNSPLHF | TGTGCCAGCAGCTGGGACAGTTATAATTCACCCCTCCACTTT
TRBD2 | . | TRBJ2-3 | TRBV19 | CASSRGLGVDTQYF | TGTGCCAGTAGTCGTGGACTAGGTGTAGATACGCAGTATTTT
. | . | TRBJ2-5 | TRBV5-1 | CASSLGLQETQYF | TGCGCCAGCAGCTTGGGGCTGCAAGAGACCCAGTACTTC
. | . | TRBJ2-6 | TRBV30 | CAWSLDSSGANVLTF | TGTGCCTGGAGCCTCGACAGCTCTGGGGCCAACGTCCTGACTTTC